This T cell receptor beta chain came from a study of identifying expanded T cells in peripheral blood. Overall study results and limits: Variance in clone template counts between two-week samples significantly increased with total template count across all healthy donors. Roughly 1.2 clones differed between technical replicates, versus about 17 and 20 over time.

Germline CDR1 is MNHGY and CDR2 is SAAAGT. Trimming removed 8 bases at V and 4 bases at J, with 11 bases between. This CDR3 comprises 12 residues. On this clone: Antigen: not known.

The method was immunoSEQ multiplex PCR; TCRdb's version includes in-frame clones alone and lacks a portion of them. The table shows some 120,000 clones, with over 65% occurring only once. Collection occurred without any documented infections or immune events in donors. Sequencing was done on a sample of blood. The clonotype originates from a person aged 18 to 70 in good health. V gene TRBV6-8 combines with J gene TRBJ1-2, with D maybe TRBD1 (5 bases). CDR3 protein: CASRPGPYGYTF. CDR3 DNA: TGTGCCAGCCGTCCAGGGCCCTATGGCTACACCTTC.